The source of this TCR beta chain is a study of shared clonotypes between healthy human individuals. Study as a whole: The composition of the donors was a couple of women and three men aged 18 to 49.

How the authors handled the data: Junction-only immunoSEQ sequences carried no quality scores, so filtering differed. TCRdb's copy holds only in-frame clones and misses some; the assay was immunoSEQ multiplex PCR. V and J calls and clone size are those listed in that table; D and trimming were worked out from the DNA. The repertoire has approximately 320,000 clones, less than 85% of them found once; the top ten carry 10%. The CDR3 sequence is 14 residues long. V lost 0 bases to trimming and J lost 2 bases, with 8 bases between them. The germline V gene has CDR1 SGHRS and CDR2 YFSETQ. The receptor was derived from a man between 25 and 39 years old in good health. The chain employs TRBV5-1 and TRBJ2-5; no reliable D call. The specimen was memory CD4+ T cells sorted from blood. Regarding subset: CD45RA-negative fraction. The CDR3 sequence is CASSLVQIQETQYF. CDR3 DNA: TGCGCCAGCAGCTTGGTTCAGATACAAGAGACCCAGTACTTC.